This TCR beta chain was observed in a study of OX40 agonist ivuxolimab in advanced cancers. Patients were ineligible given autoimmune disease history or systemic immunosuppression. A few counts support this clone. Sequenced by immunoSEQ multiplex PCR; TCRdb stores in-frame clones only, minus some. The table shows tens of thousands of clones, with over 75% occurring only once. The source material was CD4+ or CD8+ T cells sorted from blood, sampled in a trial of the OX40 agonist ivuxolimab. This clonotype originated in an adult with an advanced solid tumor such as melanoma, head and neck, liver or kidney cancer.

The CDR3 spells CASSVDRGTTEAFF. The CDR3 DNA reads as TGTGCCAGCAGCGTAGACAGGGGTACAACTGAAGCTTTCTTT. This chain joins TRBV9 and TRBJ1-1, with 7 bases lining up with TRBD1. CDR1 is SGDLS, CDR2 YYNGEE, per germline. V lost 0 bases and J lost 5; bases outside the gene matches: 4. The CDR3 contains 14 residues.